This T cell receptor (beta chain) was recovered during a study of blood T cell repertoires in COVID-19. The method was immunoSEQ multiplex PCR; TCRdb's version includes in-frame clones alone and lacks a portion of them. The table shows roughly 200,000 clones, with 83% occurring only once. Germline CDR1 reads KGHDR; CDR2 reads SFDVKD. Trimming removed 2 bases from V and 4 bases from J, with 16 bases in between. The CDR3 consists of 17 residues. Clinical history as reported by participants underpinned cohort assignment. V and J are TRBV24-1 and TRBJ2-2; perhaps TRBD1 as D (5 bases). Sequencing was performed on PBMCs or T cells enriched from blood (not recorded which). The TCR sequence derives from a woman between 45 and 60 years old who had been exposed to COVID-19. The CDR3 nucleotides read TGTGCCACCAGTGATTCTTTAAGGGCAGGGCGCACCGGGGAGCTGTTTTTT. Residues: CATSDSLRAGRTGELFF.